This TCR beta chain was captured in a study of OX40 agonist ivuxolimab in advanced cancers. Study in general: At doses from 0.01 to 10 mg/kg, patients were given intravenous ivuxolimab every 2 weeks. Points from the study as a whole: At 0.1 to 3.0 mg/kg, CD4+ and CD8+ blood T cells expanded clonally by week 6. Mean expanded clone counts were higher in CD8+ than CD4+ T cells.

Germline V gene sequence: CDR1 LNHNV, CDR2 YYDKDF (reference sequence). The CDR3 has 13 amino acids. The ends were cut back, 4 bases at V and 7 bases at J, with 8 bases in the middle. The protocol was immunoSEQ multiplex PCR, while the TCRdb copy is restricted to in-frame clones and leaves out a portion. The sample yields 150,000 to 190,000 clones, 94% seen once. As for this clone: Its cognate antigen is unknown.

The sequence was obtained from an adult with an advanced solid tumor such as melanoma, head and neck, liver or kidney cancer. The sequences come from CD4+ or CD8+ T cells sorted from blood, collected in a trial of the OX40 agonist ivuxolimab. V gene TRBV15 combines with J gene TRBJ1-6; no clear D. The CDR3 is CATSNMGNSPLHF. CDR3 sequence (DNA): TGTGCCACCAGCAATATGGGCAATTCACCCCTCCACTTT.